The clone carrying this TCR beta chain was detected many times. The sample comes from a study of T-cell reconstitution after alpha-beta-depleted transplantation in children. The library targeted TCRbeta and was prepared with unique molecular identifiers. One entry per CDR3 protein results from TCRdb running MiXCR on the PCR reads. The table lists hundreds of thousands of distinct CDR3 sequences, around a sixth of them singletons. The germline V gene encodes CDR1 DFQATT and CDR2 SNEGSKA (reference sequence). The CDR3 runs to 14 residues. Trimming left V 1 base short and J 1 base short, with 7 bases between.

Sequenced here: PBMCs from the stem cell graft donor, sampled from the stem cell graft. The sequence came from a human donor who donated a stem cell graft to a child with acute myeloid leukemia. The rearrangement uses TRBV20-1 and TRBJ2-2, with TRBD1 as a possible D gene (5 bases). The CDR3, as DNA: TGCAGTGCTAGAGGGGGCGAGAACACCGGGGAGCTGTTTTTT. Its translation: CSARGGENTGELFF.